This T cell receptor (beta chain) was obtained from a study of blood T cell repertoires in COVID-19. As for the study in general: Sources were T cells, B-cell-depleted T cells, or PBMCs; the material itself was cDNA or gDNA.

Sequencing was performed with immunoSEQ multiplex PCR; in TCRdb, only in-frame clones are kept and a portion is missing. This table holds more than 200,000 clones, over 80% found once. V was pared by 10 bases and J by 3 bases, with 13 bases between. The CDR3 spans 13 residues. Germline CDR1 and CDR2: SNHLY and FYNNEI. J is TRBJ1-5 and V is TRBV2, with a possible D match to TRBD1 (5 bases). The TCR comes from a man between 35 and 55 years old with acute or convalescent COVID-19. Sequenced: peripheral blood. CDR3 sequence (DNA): TGTGCCACCGGGGGGGGAAACAATCAGCCCCAGCATTTT. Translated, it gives CATGGGNNQPQHF.